The rows below give T cell receptor beta chains drawn from one sample of a study of control samples from healthy donors and cancer patients. Using immunoSEQ multiplex PCR, the repertoire was profiled, and TCRdb retains in-frame clones only, with some absent. The sample has 50,000 or so clones, under 90% seen once. Sequenced sample: blood. Every receptor here comes from a man in his sixties or seventies in good health. The CDR3 runs from the conserved cysteine through the conserved F or W. Fields, in order: CDR3 DNA, CDR3 protein, D gene, clone size, V gene, J gene. D genes are given only for firm matches. Clone size appears in some rows only: once, few, many, or a class for an expanded clone.

DNA: TGTGCCAGCAACAGCCAAGAGACCCAGTACTTC; CDR3: CASNSQETQYF; D: .; size: few; V: TRBV6-6; J: TRBJ2-5
DNA: TGTGCCAGCAGCGTAGGCTCCGACAGGGGCGATGAGCAGTTCTTC; CDR3: CASSVGSDRGDEQFF; D: TRBD1; size: .; V: TRBV9; J: TRBJ2-1
DNA: TGTGCCAGCAGTTCCCTGGGGGCGGACAATGAGCAGTTCTTC; CDR3: CASSSLGADNEQFF; D: .; size: .; V: TRBV28; J: TRBJ2-1
DNA: TGTGCCAGCAGCTTTGGTTGGGGAGGGGATCAGCCCCAGCATTTT; CDR3: CASSFGWGGDQPQHF; D: .; size: .; V: TRBV5-6; J: TRBJ1-5
DNA: TGTGCCATCGGAACGAACACTGAAGCTTTCTTT; CDR3: CAIGTNTEAFF; D: .; size: once; V: TRBV10-3; J: TRBJ1-1
DNA: TGTGCCACCAGCAGAGATGGGGCTATCGCTCATTTT; CDR3: CATSRDGAIAHF; D: .; size: .; V: TRBV15; J: TRBJ1-3
DNA: TGTGCCAGCAGCTTAGGGGGTAAATCACCCCTCCACTTT; CDR3: CASSLGGKSPLHF; D: .; size: .; V: TRBV7-9; J: TRBJ1-6
DNA: TGTGCCAGCAGTGATTATGGACAGCGGAGGACCTTC; CDR3: CASSDYGQRRTF; D: .; size: .; V: TRBV2; J: TRBJ1-2
DNA: TGCAGCGGCGTAGGACAGGGGGTCTCTGAAGCTTTCTTT; CDR3: CSGVGQGVSEAFF; D: TRBD1; size: .; V: TRBV29-1; J: TRBJ1-1
DNA: TGTGCCAGCAGCTTAGGGGAACGGGGCACAGATACGCAGTATTTT; CDR3: CASSLGERGTDTQYF; D: .; size: once; V: TRBV11-3; J: TRBJ2-3
DNA: TGTGCCAGCAGCCCCCGAGGGCCCACTGAAGCTTTCTTT; CDR3: CASSPRGPTEAFF; D: .; size: medium-sized; V: TRBV14; J: TRBJ1-1
DNA: TGTGCCAGCAGCTTGGACCGACAGGGGTTAGGGGGTGGCTACACCTTC; CDR3: CASSLDRQGLGGGYTF; D: TRBD1; size: .; V: TRBV13; J: TRBJ1-2
DNA: TGTGCCGGGGGAGGGCCCTATAATGAGCAGTTCTTC; CDR3: CAGGGPYNEQFF; D: TRBD2; size: .; V: TRBV28; J: TRBJ2-1
DNA: TGTGCCAGCAGGGCCTACGGAACAGGGGATCAGCCCCAGCATTTT; CDR3: CASRAYGTGDQPQHF; D: TRBD1; size: .; V: TRBV27; J: TRBJ1-5
DNA: TGTGCCAGCAGCTTCAGGGAGCTCCCCTCTGCTAGGGAGACCCAGTACTTC; CDR3: CASSFRELPSARETQYF; D: .; size: once; V: TRBV7-9; J: TRBJ2-5